Presented here are 6 T cell receptor beta chains from one specimen sequenced in a study of T cells in localized non-small cell lung cancer. The repertoire was sequenced with immunoSEQ multiplex PCR; TCRdb's copy has only in-frame clones and lacks some. This repertoire shows some 14,000 clones, roughly 84% found once; its top ten account for approximately 3.7%. The material was peripheral blood, obtained before any cancer treatment. These receptors were collected from a female donor at least 60 years old with stage I squamous cell lung carcinoma.

The chain joins TRBV27 to TRBJ2-1; D is uncertain. Per germline, CDR1 MNHEY and CDR2 SMNVEV (reference sequence). V was clipped by 5 bases and J by 6 bases, with 20 bases between them. The CDR3 length is 16 residues. The CDR3 sequence: CASSPTVGPPSNEQFF. As DNA, the CDR3 is TGTGCCAGCAGTCCGACGGTAGGCCCCCCCTCCAATGAGCAGTTCTTC.

V usage is TRBV14 and J usage is TRBJ1-1, with D perhaps TRBD1 (5 bases). The CDR3 consists of 12 residues. From germline, CDR1 is SGHDN and CDR2 FVKESK. V was clipped by 4 bases and J by 7 bases, with 10 bases between them. CDR3 nucleotides: TGTGCCAGCAGCCCAGGGTGGAGTGAAGCTTTCTTT. Its protein is CASSPGWSEAFF.

V usage is TRBV29-1 and J usage is TRBJ2-1; no firm D call. CDR1 is SQVTM and CDR2 is ANQGSEA in the germline V gene. V lost 0 bases, J lost 6 bases, and 6 bases lay in between. The CDR3 runs to 12 residues. The DNA of the CDR3 is TGCAGCGTTGAAGATCGTCTCAATGAGCAGTTCTTC. This encodes CSVEDRLNEQFF.

This clone showed up just once. This chain joins TRBV9 and TRBJ2-2; unclear D gene. The CDR3 has 15 residues. The V end lost 0 bases, the J end lost 2 bases, and 8 bases lay between the germline ends. CDR1 and CDR2 (germline): SGDLS, YYNGEE. CDR3 bases: TGTGCCAGCAGCGTAGCCAGGATAAACACCGGGGAGCTGTTTTTT. It yields the protein CASSVARINTGELFF. Complete variable domain (other parts from reference TRBV9 and TRBJ2-2): DSGVTQTPKHLITATGQRVTLRCSPRSGDLSVYWYQQSLDQGLQFLIQYYNGEERAKGNILERFSAQQFPDLHSELNLSSLELGDSALYFCASSVARINTGELFFGEGSRLTVL.

The chain is built from TRBV10-3 and TRBJ1-4, with TRBD1 as a possible D gene (6 bases). Germline loops: CDR1 ENHRY, CDR2 SYGVKD. Trimming took off 6 bases at V and 8 bases at J, with 10 bases between the two ends. The CDR3 covers 12 residues. The CDR3 sequence: CAISRGGEKLFF. As DNA, the CDR3 is TGTGCCATCAGCCGGGGGGGCGAAAAACTGTTTTTT.

The chain employs TRBV7-8 and TRBJ1-2, with 7 bases that match TRBD1. This CDR3 region has 15 residues. Per the germline V gene, CDR1 is SGHVS and CDR2 is FQNEAQ. V shed 5 bases and J 8 bases; nucleotides not matched to a gene: 14. As DNA, the CDR3 is TGTGCCAGCAGCCTATTTAGTACAGGGGAGAGGGGCTACACCTTC. Residues: CASSLFSTGERGYTF.